Listed here are 7 T cell receptor beta chains from one sample, sequenced in a study of blood T cell repertoires in COVID-19. Sequenced by immunoSEQ multiplex PCR; TCRdb stores in-frame clones only, minus some. The sample lists 110,000 or so clones; approximately 85% were seen once. Specimen: peripheral blood. These TCRs come from a woman aged 55-69 years with COVID-19, enrolled during active disease.

This clone came up a few times. In the same sample, other DNA sequences code for this CDR3. V is TRBV3-1 (or the pseudogene TRBV3-2) and J is TRBJ1-1; D unclear. The V end lost 3 bases, the J end lost 1 base, and 3 bases lay between the germline ends. Germline-derived CDR1 and CDR2 are LGHDT and YNNKEL (reference sequence). The CDR3 is 12 amino acids. CDR3 residues: CASSHRNTEAFF. CDR3 DNA sequence: TGTGCCAGCAGCCACCGGAACACTGAAGCTTTCTTT.

The chain employs TRBV7-2 and TRBJ1-2; no clear D gene. The germline gives CDR1 SGHTA, CDR2 FQGNSA. V was trimmed by 2 bases and J by 9 bases, leaving 25 bases between them. CDR3 length: 17 amino acids. The CDR3 spells CASSLSPGTGGGYRYTF. CDR3 sequence (DNA): TGTGCCAGCAGCTTATCTCCCGGCACGGGTGGCGGATATCGCTACACCTTC.

The rearrangement links TRBV4-2 to TRBJ2-3; 12 positions match TRBD2. Germline values: CDR1 LGHNA, CDR2 YNFKEQ. The CDR3 is 17 residues long. V was pared by 2 bases and J by 1 base, with 4 bases of the junction left unmatched. The CDR3: CASSQRWTSGGTDTQYF. CDR3 sequence (DNA): TGTGCCAGCAGCCAAAGATGGACTAGCGGGGGCACAGATACGCAGTATTTT.

The chain links TRBV3-1 (or the pseudogene TRBV3-2) to TRBJ1-1; TRBD1 is a possible D gene (6 bases). This CDR3 contains 14 residues. With 1 base removed from V and 2 bases from J, the gap between germline ends came to 8 bases. The V gene's germline CDR1 is LGHDT and CDR2 YNNKEL (reference sequence). This chain's CDR3 is CASSQAGANTEAFF. The CDR3 nucleotides are TGTGCCAGCAGCCAAGCAGGGGCCAACACTGAAGCTTTCTTT.

There are a few counts of this clone. The CDR3 spells CASSGGVSGHGYTF. Written as DNA, the CDR3 is TGTGCCAGCAGTGGCGGTGTGTCAGGGCATGGCTACACCTTC. V is TRBV25-1 and J is TRBJ1-2; the D gene is possibly TRBD1 (5 bases). The CDR3 consists of 14 residues. V shed 4 bases and J shed 6 bases, with 15 bases lying between them. CDR1 and CDR2 from the germline V gene are MGHDK and SYGVNS.

This clone has more than one count but fewer than ten. The V and J genes are TRBV5-1 and TRBJ1-6, with D unresolved. Germline V gives CDR1 SGHRS, CDR2 YFSETQ. The CDR3 loop spans 15 amino acids. The V gene lost 4 bases and the J gene lost 5 bases, with 13 bases spanning the gap. CDR3 DNA: TGCGCCAGCAGCCGATCCGGGTCCGATAATTCACCCCTCCACTTT. The encoded protein is CASSRSGSDNSPLHF.

The chain employs TRBV30 and TRBJ2-7; 7 positions agree with TRBD1. This CDR3 is 14 amino acids long. After removal of 1 base from V and 2 bases from J, the junction contained 5 bases not matched to a gene. Germline CDR1 and CDR2: GTSNPN and SVGIG (reference sequence). CDR3 DNA sequence: TGTGCCTGGAGTGATGGGACAGCAGCCTACGAGCAGTACTTC. It is translated as CAWSDGTAAYEQYF.